This passage covers 25 T cell receptor beta chains from one sample sequenced in a study of control samples from healthy donors and cancer patients. Profiled with immunoSEQ multiplex PCR; TCRdb holds only in-frame clones, not every one. The sample gives about 150,000 clones, 85% to 95% of which show up once; about 5% is in the top ten. Sequenced sample: blood. The receptors were sampled from a man aged 35 to 55 in good health.

V is TRBV5-1 and J is TRBJ2-1; 12 bases are shared with TRBD2. The V segment lost 5 bases and the J segment 5 bases; nucleotides outside the gene matches: 5. The V gene's germline CDR1 is SGHRS and CDR2 YFSETQ. The CDR3 covers 15 residues. CDR3 in DNA: TGCGCCAGCAGAAGACTAGCGGGGGACAACAATGAGCAGTTCTTC. As protein: CASRRLAGDNNEQFF.

As for this clone: Compared with germline, one end of the junction differs, possibly owing to a read error. The chain employs TRBV28 and TRBJ1-3, with 9 bases identical to TRBD1. The CDR3 spans 17 residues. CDR1 is MDHEN, CDR2 SYDVKM, per germline. The CDR3 coding sequence is TGTGCCAGCAGATTATCATATGGACAGGGGATAAGAAACACCATATATTTT. Translated: CASRLSYGQGIRNTIYF.

This chain uses TRBV5-1 with TRBJ2-7, with 7 bases identical to TRBD1. CDR1 and CDR2 (germline): SGHRS, YFSETQ. Trimming cost V 4 bases and J 4 bases; bases outside gene matches: 8. This CDR3 has 14 residues. CDR3 bases: TGCGCCAGCAGCCCCCGACAGGGAACGTACGAGCAGTACTTC. Residues: CASSPRQGTYEQYF.

The chain is built from TRBV12-3 or TRBV12-4 and TRBJ1-2; unclear D gene. CDR3 length: 11 residues. The germline V and J ends were trimmed by 2 bases and 10 bases, with 8 bases remaining between them. CDR3 DNA: TGTGCCAGCAGTTTAAGGAACTCCTACACCTTC. Amino acids: CASSLRNSYTF.

This chain joins TRBV28 and TRBJ2-7; unclear D gene. CDR1 is MDHEN and CDR2 is SYDVKM in the germline V gene. The CDR3 extends over 13 amino acids. Trimming shortened V by 2 bases and J by 3 bases, and 8 bases separated the two germline ends. The chain's CDR3 is CASSLQMNYEQYF. In DNA form, the CDR3 reads TGTGCCAGCAGTTTACAGATGAACTACGAGCAGTACTTC.

This chain links TRBV19 with TRBJ1-2; no firm D call. Germline lookup yields CDR1 LNHDA and CDR2 SQIVND (reference sequence). The CDR3 sequence is 12 residues long. Trimming stripped 3 bases from V and 8 bases from J, with 10 bases between. The CDR3 DNA follows: TGTGCCAGTAGTATGGAAGGTTACGGCTACACCTTC. This translates into CASSMEGYGYTF.

V usage is TRBV7-3 and J usage is TRBJ1-1; the match to TRBD1 covers 11 bases. The ends lost 5 bases at V and 4 bases at J; junction bases unmatched: 15. Germline V gives CDR1 SGHTA, CDR2 FQGTGA. The CDR3 totals 18 residues. CDR3 protein: CASSLRTGGARVGTEAFF. DNA for the CDR3: TGTGCCAGCAGCCTAAGGACAGGGGGCGCAAGGGTTGGCACTGAAGCTTTCTTT.

V usage is TRBV7-2 and J usage is TRBJ2-1; D is perhaps TRBD1 (6 bases). Trimming left V 1 base short and J 5 bases short, with 12 bases between. Looked up from germline, CDR1 is SGHTA and CDR2 is FQGNSA. The CDR3 length is 15 residues. The CDR3 here is CASSLGGGRNNEQFF. The CDR3 region has the DNA TGTGCCAGCAGCTTAGGAGGGGGTCGGAACAATGAGCAGTTCTTC.

CDR3 bases: TGTGCCAGCAGTCGCGGTGTCAACACTGAAGCTTTCTTT. It codes for CASSRGVNTEAFF. The chain uses TRBV25-1 and TRBJ1-1, with D hard to call. Trimming removed 5 bases at V and 2 bases at J, with 9 bases between. The CDR3 consists of 13 residues. Germline CDR1 and CDR2: MGHDK and SYGVNS.

The chain is built from TRBV2 and TRBJ2-5; no definite D call. Germline V gene lookup returns CDR1 SNHLY and CDR2 FYNNEI. The V and J ends lost 3 bases and 5 bases respectively, with 4 bases between them. The CDR3 runs to 11 residues. CDR3 in DNA: TGTGCCAGCAGTGAGGGGGAGACCCAGTACTTC. Translating gives CASSEGETQYF.

The CDR3: CASSLRAGTGGYTF. The DNA of the CDR3 is TGCGCCAGCAGCTTGCGGGCAGGGACGGGTGGCTACACCTTC. The V and J genes are TRBV5-1 and TRBJ1-2; D is possibly TRBD1 (5 bases). V lost 1 base, J lost 7 bases, and 14 bases lay in between. The CDR3 loop spans 14 amino acids. Germline-derived CDR1 and CDR2 are SGHRS and YFSETQ.

CDR3 DNA: TGTGCCAGCAGCAATAGATTCTATGGCTACACCTTC. Protein: CASSNRFYGYTF. The chain combines TRBV21-1 with TRBJ1-2. TRBV21-1 is a known pseudogene. The CDR3 sequence is 12 residues long.

This chain connects TRBV7-9 to TRBJ2-1; TRBD2 is a possible D gene (5 bases). Trimming cost V 7 bases and J 6 bases, with 13 bases left between them. In germline, CDR1 is SEHNR, CDR2 FQNEAQ (reference sequence). This CDR3 contains 13 residues. The CDR3 loop reads CASNAGSPNEQFF. The CDR3, as DNA: TGTGCCAGCAACGCGGGCAGCCCCAATGAGCAGTTCTTC.

This clone occurred once. The chain joins TRBV4-1 to TRBJ1-2; D gene uncertain. In germline, CDR1 is MGHRA, CDR2 YSYEKL. The V end was cut by 4 bases, the J end by 2 bases, with 17 bases between. This CDR3 is 16 amino acids long. In DNA, the CDR3 is TGCGCCAGCAGCCCCGAGGAAAAGGGTTCCAACTATGGCTACACCTTC. It encodes CASSPEEKGSNYGYTF.

The chain has TRBV27 and TRBJ1-5, with 7 nucleotides matching TRBD1. The germline CDR1 and CDR2 sequences are MNHEY and SMNVEV (reference sequence). Trimming cost V 3 bases and J 5 bases; bases outside gene matches: 10. This CDR3 region has 16 residues. In nucleotides, the CDR3 is TGTGCCAGCAGTTTTCGGGGACAGCCTCGAGATCAGCCCCAGCATTTT. Amino acid sequence: CASSFRGQPRDQPQHF.

This clone showed up just a few times. This chain joins TRBV5-1 and TRBJ1-1; D is unclear. Germline V gene sequence: CDR1 SGHRS, CDR2 YFSETQ. Trimming shortened V by 0 bases and J by 1 base, and 10 bases separated the two germline ends. The CDR3 contains 15 residues. CDR3 sequence: CASSLALVANTEAFF. CDR3 in DNA: TGCGCCAGCAGCTTGGCCCTAGTGGCGAACACTGAAGCTTTCTTT.

The chain carries TRBV7-9 and TRBJ2-3; D is perhaps TRBD1 or TRBD2 (6 bases each). This CDR3 is built from 14 residues. V lost 5 bases and J 2 bases, leaving 11 bases between the germline ends. In germline, CDR1 is SEHNR, CDR2 FQNEAQ (reference sequence). CDR3 in amino acids: CASSPWGATDTQYF. CDR3 nucleotides: TGTGCCAGCAGCCCCTGGGGGGCCACAGATACGCAGTATTTT.

V usage is TRBV6-5 and J usage is TRBJ1-6, with D maybe TRBD1 (6 bases). The V end was cut by 0 bases, the J end by 4 bases, with 10 bases between. CDR1 and CDR2 from the germline V gene are MNHEY and SVGAGI. The CDR3 consists of 16 residues. In DNA form, the CDR3 reads TGTGCCAGCAGTTACTCGGACAGTCTGTATAATTCACCCCTCCACTTT. This gives the protein CASSYSDSLYNSPLHF.

The DNA of the CDR3 is TGTGCCACCAGTGATTTGCGGGGCTACACCTTC. Translation: CATSDLRGYTF. The V and J genes are TRBV24-1 and TRBJ1-2; D call uncertain. Between the trimmed V and J ends, which lost 0 bases and 8 bases, there was a span of 3 bases. Germline assignment: CDR1 KGHDR and CDR2 SFDVKD. This CDR3 spans 11 amino acids.

The rearrangement joins TRBV6-5 to TRBJ1-5; D is ambiguous. Germline V gives CDR1 MNHEY, CDR2 SVGAGI. V shed 7 bases and J shed 4 bases, with 8 bases lying between them. The CDR3 is made up of 12 amino acids. The DNA of the CDR3 is TGTGCCAGCATCGACGGGAATCAGCCCCAGCATTTT. As protein: CASIDGNQPQHF.

This sequence joins TRBV4-2 and TRBJ1-1, with D possibly being TRBD1 (6 bases). Germline CDR1 LGHNA, CDR2 YNFKEQ. CDR3 length: 17 residues. V gave up 0 bases and J gave up 1 base, with 15 bases separating them. The CDR3 DNA reads TGTGCCAGCAGCCAAGATTCCAGGGGCGCAGGGAACACTGAAGCTTTCTTT. As protein: CASSQDSRGAGNTEAFF.

The chain employs TRBV7-8 and TRBJ1-5, with 7 bases lining up with TRBD1. Trimming removed 4 bases from V and 0 bases from J; junction bases left unmatched: 6. From germline, CDR1 is SGHVS and CDR2 FQNEAQ. The CDR3 has 16 amino acids. This CDR3 is CASSSGNRGSNQPQHF. CDR3 sequence (DNA): TGTGCCAGCAGCTCGGGGAACAGGGGTAGCAATCAGCCCCAGCATTTT.

The chain uses TRBV18 and TRBJ2-5, with D possibly TRBD2 on 6 matching bases. Germline V gene sequence: CDR1 KGHSH, CDR2 LQKENI. The V and J ends lost 2 bases and 3 bases respectively, with 10 bases between them. The CDR3 has 14 amino acids. The CDR3 DNA reads as TGTGCCAGCTCACCAGGGACTTGGGAAGAGACCCAGTACTTC. It specifies CASSPGTWEETQYF.

The chain recombines TRBV5-1 with TRBJ1-4, with TRBD1 as a possible D gene (5 bases). Germline CDR1 reads SGHRS; CDR2 reads YFSETQ. This CDR3 has 15 amino acids. V was clipped by 0 bases and J by 7 bases, with 13 bases between them. CDR3 coding DNA: TGCGCCAGCAGCTTGGCGGGGGGTTTGGGTGAAAAACTGTTTTTT. Residues: CASSLAGGLGEKLFF.

The chain is built from TRBV5-6 and TRBJ2-3, with D possibly matching TRBD2 (5 bases). The CDR3 covers 13 residues. The germline V gene encodes CDR1 SGHDT and CDR2 YYEEEE. Deletions cut 5 bases from V and 4 bases from J, with 11 bases between. CDR3 nucleotides: TGTGCCAGCAGGCAGCGGTGGGCAGATACGCAGTATTTT. The encoded protein is CASRQRWADTQYF. The whole variable domain, remainder taken from reference TRBV5-6 and TRBJ2-3, is DAGVTQSPTHLIKTRGQQVTLRCSPKSGHDTVSWYQQALGQGPQFIFQYYEEEERQRGNFPDRFSGHQFPNYSSELNVNALLLGDSALYLCASRQRWADTQYFGPGTRLTVL.